The T cell receptor beta chain described here comes from a study of cytomegalovirus exposure and HLA in healthy donors (dated by TCRdb to the late 2010s). Study-wide context: An earlier analysis of about 560 of the donors reported about 300 Gb of sequence data and 117 million unique TCR beta sequences obtained from approximately 180 million T cells. An early release that covered about 640 HLA-typed donors contained approximately 300 gigabases of sequencing data and tens of millions of unique TCR sequences. Of the roughly 400 genotyped donors, over 65% fell in the genetic ancestry cluster associated with self-reported Caucasian donors. The study was designed to test whether signatures of past pathogen exposure could be identified by cataloging public T cell receptors. Using immunosequencing, the study profiled T cell repertoires from roughly 650 subjects and related those repertoires to cytomegalovirus serostatus. Besides the first cohort of 550 to 750 subjects, a separate validation cohort made up of some 110 different subjects was used. The study combined high-throughput TCR immunosequencing, statistical association of individual TCRs with disease status, and machine learning to predict cytomegalovirus infection status. To study patterns of TCR occurrence, a later analysis re-analyzed previously published TCR beta repertoires from around 670 donors and added high-resolution HLA genotyping. Rather than using new phenotypic data, the later analysis identified candidate immune exposures from TCR beta sequences and from how often those sequences occurred across donors. In an earlier analysis of roughly 580 of the donors, high-throughput TCR beta sequencing was used to judge whether each TCR beta V gene segment behaved as functional or pseudogenic. Alongside the repertoire data, information on donor age, sex, ethnicity and CMV serostatus was compiled. A later genetic analysis used genome-wide SNP genotypes for 398 of the 666 donors, treating that subset as a discovery cohort. Every discovery cohort repertoire had been produced on one sequencing platform. Class I and class II HLA loci were covered by the typing at four-digit resolution. Typing coverage differed by locus: A, B, C, DRB1 and DQB1 were typed in about 620-640 donors, DQA1 in 500 to 550, DPA1 in 606, and DPB1 in approximately 450. A handful of DR-DQ haplotypes were handled as single units for association and clustering because linkage in the cohort was strong. Across approximately 420 genotyped donors of the cohort, an average of approximately 240,000 unique TCR beta nucleotide sequences per donor were sequenced, and roughly a sixth of those sequences were non-productive.

The germline V gene gives CDR1 as SGHTA and CDR2 as FQGNSA. The CDR3 goes from the cysteine to the phenylalanine over 14 residues. The only DNA kept is the CDR3, 42 bases in frame from the first base. Relative to germline, V is 1 base shorter and J is 0 bases shorter, with 4 bases between their ends. The paper's findings and limits, for the study overall: In a later analysis, several top co-occurrence clusters were reported to appear linked to parvovirus B19, influenza, CMV and Epstein-Barr virus. HLA typing was unavailable for some donors at each locus, so association tests used only the typed subset. Some IMGT-functional V segments, including TRBV6-2 and TRBV6-3, could not be distinguished by the 87-base-pair reads and were therefore excluded. Broadly in line with IMGT annotations, most TCR beta V segments showed up in productive rearrangements about 87% or about 30% of the time in an earlier analysis of several hundred of the donors. Cytomegalovirus status was reported to be diagnosed by the classifier with high specificity and sensitivity in both the original and validation cohorts. It was suggested by the authors that the approach could potentially be generalized to other disease states and immunological phenotypes. A further reported finding was that TCR beta sequences accurately predicted the HLA-A and HLA-B alleles for most subjects in the first cohort. Linkage disequilibrium might explain the correlated functional status among segregating V segments, but an unknown experimental factor could not be ruled out. A few of the identified cytomegalovirus-associated TCR beta chains were confirmed in vitro to be specific for cytomegalovirus antigens. Roughly uniform sequencing depth across donors was assumed in presence/absence analyses, although this assumption may not hold. Specific HLA alleles were associated with 16,951 TCR beta sequences at a false discovery rate of 0.05 in a later analysis. When HLA alleles, especially DR and DQ, strongly co-occurred, attributing TCR associations to individual alleles was difficult. While some public TCRs were present in many individuals, most TCR sequences turned up only very rarely across donors. In a later analysis, HLA-associated TCR beta chains showed more clonal expansion and lower generation probabilities than non-associated chains that were equally common. An association between a missense DCLRE1C variant and V-gene and J-gene trimming of TCR beta chains was found in a later genetic analysis and replicated in an independent cohort. In a later analysis, most CMV-associated TCR beta chains were found to appear HLA-restricted, with HLA associations seemingly driven largely by CMV exposure. The only immune exposure information available for the cohort was CMV serostatus. A total of 150 or so TCR beta chains were listed by the study as associated with cytomegalovirus. A cluster of highly shared sequence variants was judged likely to be a technical artifact of the sequencing pipeline. Compared with the roughly 700-donor mean, donors in an Asian-associated ancestry cluster had fewer N-insertions in productive TCRs, according to a later genetic analysis. Only TCR beta chains were sequenced in this cohort, and the absence of alpha or paired-chain data limited detectable features. Because counts were too low, around 17 rarely observed V segments, including chromosome 9 orphons, were left out of the earlier analysis of some 600 of the donors. According to a later analysis, TCR association rates differed among HLA loci, with DRB1 alleles showing the most associated TCRs and HLA-C alleles showing the fewest.

Comment on this clone: The clone's antigen remains unknown. No much larger clonotype is one base removed from it; base qualities were not supplied.

The cohort comprised 550 to 700 healthy bone marrow donors. All cohort members were sampled while nominally healthy, although unrecorded immune exposures were likely present. The donor was CMV seropositive and was included in the group of around 300 seropositive cohort members. A peripheral blood sample was collected from each donor, and TCR beta sequencing was performed on peripheral blood mononuclear cells. The Qiagen DNeasy Blood Extraction Kit was used to extract genomic DNA from the blood cell samples. The library was made by the immunoSEQ multiplex PCR assay. A mixture of 60 forward primers for TCR Vbeta segments and 13 reverse primers for TCR Jbeta segments was used in the multiplex PCR. The CDR3 region of rearranged TCR beta genes was amplified from genomic DNA with a multiplex PCR assay. The Illumina HiSeq System was used to sequence the amplified TCR beta libraries as 87-base-pair reads. In the authors' own workflow: Across the roughly 600 repertoires, a later analysis counted tens of millions of unique TCR beta chains, some 11 million of which were shared by at least two donors. Raw reads were error-corrected and collapsed into unique sequences by a nearest-neighbor algorithm in which closely related sequences were merged to remove PCR and sequencing errors. V, D and J gene segments were assigned by aligning CDR3 sequences to IMGT reference sequences. Each retained sequence needed at least a six-nucleotide match to both a V gene segment and a J gene segment. A rearrangement counted as productive if the CDR3 had no stop codons and remained in frame with V and J, and every other rearrangement counted as non-productive. Following IMGT convention, CDR3 was defined as the stretch from the second conserved V-encoded cysteine up to the conserved J-encoded phenylalanine. In an earlier analysis of more than 550 of the donors, sequences lacking an unambiguous match to a single V gene segment were excluded. In an earlier analysis of 587 of the donors, a V segment was called functional when productive rearrangements were above 56.7%, and segregating when the standard deviation between donors exceeded 5%. A statistical classification framework was built for diagnosing cytomegalovirus status from the catalog of TCR beta chain sequences. A later analysis assigned V and J genes by comparing TCR nucleotide sequences with IMGT/GENE-DB human TR gene sequences. In a later analysis, CDR3 sequences and most-parsimonious VDJ recombination scenarios were assigned using the TCRdist pipeline. In a later analysis, each TCR beta chain was defined by its CDR3 amino acid sequence together with its V-gene family, and reads lacking a unique V-gene family were excluded. To address suspected cross-contamination and a sequencing artifact, a later analysis removed roughly 580 highly shared, low-generation-probability nucleotide sequences. For each public chain, a later analysis derived a clonal expansion index from normalized ranks of inferred template counts within each repertoire. In a later analysis, generation probabilities were computed with a VDJ recombination model fitted to out-of-frame rearrangements, and the resulting probabilities were checked against IGoR. A later analysis scored TCR-TCR, TCR-HLA and TCR-CMV co-occurrence with hypergeometric tests, applying a repertoire-size bias correction to TCR pairs. To estimate false discovery rates, a later analysis permuted the HLA or CMV assignments 20 times. In a later analysis, co-occurring TCRs were grouped with DBSCAN, and TCRdist sequence similarity was added when clustering was performed within HLA-allele-positive subsets. For co-occurrence clustering, repertoires with fewer than 30,000 or more than 120,000 public chains were excluded, along with four to six repertoires with anomalous nucleotide sharing. TCRdb's version of the immuneACCESS table is confined to in-frame rearrangements and falls short of the full clone set. An unresolved V gene accounts for under half of the shortfall where checked; the remainder is of unknown origin. The D gene and trimming were derived from the DNA, and the V and J assignments and clone size from that table. This sample lists 150,000 to 200,000 clones; approximately 71% were detected once. Of the sample, roughly 8% is held by the ten largest clones.

This sequence uses TRBV7-2 and TRBJ1-3; the D gene lacks a confident call. This clonotype was obtained from a woman aged 40 to 50 in good health and CMV-seropositive. Sample: PBMCs. DNA sequence: TGTGCCAGCAGCTTAGGCAGCTCTGGAAACACCATATATTTT. This encodes CASSLGSSGNTIYF.